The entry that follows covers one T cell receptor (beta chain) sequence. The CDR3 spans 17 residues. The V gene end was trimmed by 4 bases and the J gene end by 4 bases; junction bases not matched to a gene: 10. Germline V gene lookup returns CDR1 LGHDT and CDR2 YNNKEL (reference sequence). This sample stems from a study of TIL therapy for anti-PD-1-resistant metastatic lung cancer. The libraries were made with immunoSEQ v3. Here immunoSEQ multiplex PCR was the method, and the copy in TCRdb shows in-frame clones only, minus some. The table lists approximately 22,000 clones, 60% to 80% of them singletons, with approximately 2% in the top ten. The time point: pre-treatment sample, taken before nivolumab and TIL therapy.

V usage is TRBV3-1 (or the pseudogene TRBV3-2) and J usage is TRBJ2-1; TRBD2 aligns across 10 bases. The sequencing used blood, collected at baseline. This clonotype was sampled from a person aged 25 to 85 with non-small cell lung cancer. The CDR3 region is CASSPKLAGSIYNEQFF. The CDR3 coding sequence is TGTGCCAGCAGCCCTAAACTAGCGGGAAGCATATACAATGAGCAGTTCTTC.